Detailed here is one T cell receptor (beta chain). Its antigen remains unknown. This entry comes from a study of cytomegalovirus exposure and HLA in healthy donors. Findings of the study overall: TCR beta V- and J-gene trimming was later associated with a missense DCLRE1C variant. Common viral pathogens were later found to be apparently linked to several of the most significant clusters. DRB1 showed the most TCR associations and HLA-C the fewest in a later analysis, as rates varied by HLA locus.

Primers: 60 Vbeta forward and 13 Jbeta reverse. The repertoire was sequenced with immunoSEQ multiplex PCR; TCRdb's copy has only in-frame clones and lacks some. The sample contains hundreds of thousands of clones, 60% to 80% of which appear only once. The CDR3 consists of 15 residues. V shed 4 bases, J shed 4 bases, and the junction held 10 bases outside the gene matches. Per germline, CDR1 SGHRS and CDR2 YFSETQ. The sequence came from a male donor in good health and CMV-seronegative. The V gene is TRBV5-1, the J gene TRBJ2-7, with 8 bases identical to TRBD1. The sample comprised PBMCs. In DNA, the CDR3 is TGCGCCAGCAGCAAGCACCGGGACAGGATGTACGAGCAGTACTTC. This codes for CASSKHRDRMYEQYF.